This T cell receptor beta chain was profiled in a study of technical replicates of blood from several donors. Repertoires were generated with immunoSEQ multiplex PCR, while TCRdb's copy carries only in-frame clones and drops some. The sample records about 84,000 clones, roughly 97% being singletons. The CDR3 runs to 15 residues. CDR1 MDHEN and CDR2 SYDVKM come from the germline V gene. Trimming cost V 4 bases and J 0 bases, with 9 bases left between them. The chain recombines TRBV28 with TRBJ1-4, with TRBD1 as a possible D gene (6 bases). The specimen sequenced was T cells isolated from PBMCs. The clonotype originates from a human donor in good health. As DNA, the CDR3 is TGTGCCAGCAGTTCTGACAGGCCAACTAATGAAAAACTGTTTTTT. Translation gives CASSSDRPTNEKLFF. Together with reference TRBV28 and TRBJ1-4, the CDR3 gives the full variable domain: DVKVTQSSRYLVKRTGEKVFLECVQDMDHENMFWYRQDPGLGLRLIYFSYDVKMKEKGDIPEGYSVSREKKERFSLILESASTNQTSMYLCASSSDRPTNEKLFFGSGTQLSVL.